Below, 31 T cell receptor beta chains from the same sample are listed, as sequenced in a study of blood T cells in healthy people across ages. Sample-barcoded 5' priming and a J-beta primer mix drove a second PCR of roughly 6 to 12 cycles. TCRdb reprocessed the 5' RACE reads with MiXCR, giving one entry per CDR3 protein. The profile covers fewer than 1 million distinct CDR3 sequences, with 44% appearing a single time and about 19% taken by the ten largest. Sequenced input: blood. These receptors were obtained from a man in his 60s in good health.

This clonotype came up many times. This chain joins TRBV30 and TRBJ2-5; perhaps TRBD1 as D (6 bases). The ends were cut back, 1 base at V and 3 bases at J, with 15 bases in the middle. CDR1 GTSNPN and CDR2 SVGIG come from the germline V gene (reference sequence). The CDR3 covers 15 residues. CDR3 sequence reads: CAWSGPRGFEETQYF. The CDR3 DNA is TGTGCCTGGAGTGGACCGAGGGGGTTCGAAGAGACCCAGTACTTC.

This clonotype was counted only a few times. CDR3 in DNA: TGCGCCAGCAGCCAATACTCTAGCGGGGGGTCTAGCTCCTACGAGCAGTACTTC. Protein sequence: CASSQYSSGGSSSYEQYF. This chain uses TRBV4-1 with TRBJ2-7, with 11 positions matching TRBD2. Per germline, CDR1 MGHRA and CDR2 YSYEKL. The CDR3 has 18 residues. J was trimmed by 0 bases and V by 2 bases; bases with no gene match: 9.

The V call is TRBV3-1, the J call TRBJ1-1; D is perhaps TRBD1 (6 bases). The V gene lost 3 bases and the J gene lost 1 base, with 9 bases spanning the gap. The germline V gene encodes CDR1 LGHDT and CDR2 YNNKEL (reference sequence). CDR3 size: 14 residues. CDR3 nucleotide sequence: TGTGCCAGCAGCCATGGACAGCCGAACACTGAAGCTTTCTTT. It translates to CASSHGQPNTEAFF.

This chain joins TRBV14 and TRBJ2-2; TRBD1 might be the D (6 bases). The CDR3 extends over 12 amino acids. In germline, CDR1 is SGHDN, CDR2 FVKESK. Trimming took 3 bases from V and 9 from J, leaving 8 bases between them. DNA for the CDR3: TGTGCCAGCAGCCAGGGGGCCTGGGAGCTGTTTTTT. Translated, it gives CASSQGAWELFF.

The chain recombines TRBV3-1 with TRBJ1-5; D is unclear. Trimming took 1 base from V and 4 from J, leaving 11 bases between them. Per germline, CDR1 LGHDT and CDR2 YNNKEL (reference sequence). The CDR3 runs to 15 residues. CDR3 amino acids: CASSQAPQPNQPQHF. As DNA, the CDR3 is TGTGCCAGCAGCCAAGCCCCCCAACCTAATCAGCCCCAGCATTTT.

In the case of this clonotype: One end of the junction is discordant with germline, which a read error may explain. J is TRBJ1-6 and V is TRBV20-1, with 8 bases identical to TRBD1. The CDR3 has 14 amino acids. CDR1 is DFQATT and CDR2 is SNEGSKA in the germline V gene (reference sequence). In DNA, the CDR3 is TGCAGTGCTACAGGGGGCTCCCATAATTCACCCCTCCACTTT. Protein: CSATGGSHNSPLHF.

About this clonotype itself: It may be a read error: a sequence one base away is much more abundant. The V call is TRBV4-3, the J call TRBJ2-5; D gene uncertain. The CDR3 sequence is 15 residues long. With 0 bases removed from V and 11 bases from J, the gap between germline ends came to 19 bases. Germline V CDR1 and CDR2: LGHNA, YSLEER. CDR3 sequence: CASSQEFSGNNEQYF. DNA for the CDR3: TGCGCCAGCAGCCAAGAATTTTCGGGCAACAATGAGCAGTACTTC.

The chain links TRBV7-2 to TRBJ2-5, with D possibly TRBD2 on 7 matching bases. CDR3 length equals 15 residues. Germline assignment: CDR1 SGHTA and CDR2 FQGNSA. V was clipped by 3 bases and J by 3 bases, with 14 bases between them. The CDR3, as DNA: TGTGCCAGCAGCTTCATGCGGGGGCCTAAAGAGACCCAGTACTTC. The encoded protein is CASSFMRGPKETQYF. The complete variable domain, with remaining parts taken from reference TRBV7-2 and TRBJ2-5, reads GAGVSQSPSNKVTEKGKDVELRCDPISGHTALYWYRQSLGQGLEFLIYFQGNSAPDKSGLPSDRFSAERTGGSVSTLTIQRTQQEDSAVYLCASSFMRGPKETQYFGPGTRLLVL.

This clonotype was found a few times. The chain combines TRBV11-2 with TRBJ2-2, with 13 bases fitting TRBD2. In germline, CDR1 is SGHAT, CDR2 FQNNGV. V trimming: 3 bases; J trimming: 2 bases; junction bases outside the gene matches: 3. CDR3 length: 17 amino acids. CDR3 sequence (DNA): TGTGCCAGCAGCTTTACTAGCGGGGGGGCCAACACCGGGGAGCTGTTTTTT. Residues: CASSFTSGGANTGELFF.

With regard to this clonotype: This may come from a read error, since a much larger clone is one base off. V gene TRBV6-6 combines with J gene TRBJ2-1, with 13 positions matching TRBD2. Germline V gives CDR1 MNHNY, CDR2 SVGAGI (reference sequence). CDR3 size: 17 residues. This chain's CDR3 is CVSSYSLAGGLYGEQFF. CDR3 in DNA: TGTGTCAGCAGTTACTCACTAGCGGGGGGGCTGTATGGTGAGCAGTTCTTC.

The chain combines TRBV2 with TRBJ1-2; TRBD1 aligns across 9 bases. The CDR3 length is 13 residues. V gave up 4 bases and J gave up 5 bases; unmatched junction bases: 2. Germline CDR1 is SNHLY and CDR2 is FYNNEI. Here the CDR3 DNA reads TGTGCCAGCAGTGCTGGGACAGGGTATGGCTACACCTTC. Protein sequence: CASSAGTGYGYTF.

The chain couples TRBV29-1 to TRBJ2-3; D unclear. The CDR3 sequence is 16 residues long. The V and J ends lost 3 bases and 1 base respectively, with 17 bases between them. Germline loops: CDR1 SQVTM, CDR2 ANQGSEA. The CDR3 reads CSVEAYDLSGTDTQYF. CDR3 sequence (DNA): TGCAGCGTTGAGGCCTACGACCTCTCGGGCACAGATACGCAGTATTTT.

The chain uses TRBV20-1 and TRBJ1-5, with a tentative D call TRBD1 (6 bases). CDR3 length: 12 residues. Germline assignment: CDR1 DFQATT and CDR2 SNEGSKA (reference sequence). V lost 4 bases, J lost 2 bases, and 6 bases lay in between. CDR3 bases: TGCAGTGCTACAGGGGGCAATCAGCCCCAGCATTTT. Its protein product is CSATGGNQPQHF.

This chain uses TRBV5-1 with TRBJ2-5; 7 positions match TRBD1. The CDR3 has 15 amino acids. Germline trimming cut 3 bases from V and 3 bases from J; bases unmatched to any gene: 8. Germline V lookup: CDR1 SGHRS, CDR2 YFSETQ. The CDR3 loop is CASSSLQGEKETQYF. CDR3 DNA sequence: TGCGCCAGCAGCTCTCTGCAGGGGGAAAAAGAGACCCAGTACTTC.

To note about this clonotype: A read error may be the cause here, since a much bigger clone is one base away. This chain links TRBV29-1 with TRBJ2-5; D possibly uses TRBD1 or TRBD2 (5 bases each). The end of the DNA is better explained by TRBJ2-7, so the J call may be wrong. Germline CDR1 SQVTM, CDR2 ANQGSEA. CDR3 length equals 15 residues. CDR3 sequence reads: CSPKVPGRGGHEQYF. The CDR3, as DNA: TGCAGCCCCAAGGTCCCGGGACGGGGTGGCCACGAGCAGTACTTC.

The rearrangement links TRBV15 to TRBJ2-3; 9 bases match TRBD1. The CDR3 extends over 18 amino acids. Germline CDR1 is LNHNV and CDR2 is YYDKDF (reference sequence). V lost 4 bases and J lost 2; bases outside the gene matches: 13. CDR3 sequence (DNA): TGTGCCACCAGCAACCTCGGTGGCGGGACAGGGACCACAGATACGCAGTATTTT. This gives the protein CATSNLGGGTGTTDTQYF.

On this clonotype itself: Possible read error: a much larger clone is one base away. The V and J genes are TRBV4-3 and TRBJ2-1; no reliable D call. The CDR3 consists of 13 residues. CDR1 is LGHNA and CDR2 is YSLEER in the germline V gene. The chain's CDR3 is CTSSHELYNEQFF. The CDR3, as DNA: TGCACCAGCAGCCACGAGCTCTACAATGAGCAGTTCTTC.

Worth noting for this clonotype: Just one base apart from a much larger clone, this may be a read error. The CDR3 region is CSVEVWGRYSGANVLTF. The CDR3 DNA follows: TGCAGCGTTGAAGTGTGGGGCAGATACTCTGGGGCCAACGTCCTGACTTTC. J is TRBJ2-6 and V is TRBV29-1; TRBD1 is a possible D gene (5 bases). V was shortened by 1 base and J by 0 bases, with 13 bases between the two germline ends. This CDR3 comprises 17 residues. Germline V lookup: CDR1 SQVTM, CDR2 ANQGSEA.

The table lists this clonotype with a few counts. The gene calls are TRBV29-1 and TRBJ2-7, with D possibly matching TRBD1 (6 bases). From germline, CDR1 is SQVTM and CDR2 ANQGSEA. The CDR3 consists of 13 residues. Trimming pared 5 bases from V and 6 bases from J, leaving 17 bases between. The CDR3 loop reads CSVPPLTGPEQYF. CDR3 DNA sequence: TGCAGCGTTCCACCTCTTACAGGGCCCGAGCAGTACTTC.

There are a few counts of this clonotype. This chain links TRBV7-2 with TRBJ2-5; D gene uncertain. Trimming stripped 5 bases from V and 3 bases from J, with 13 bases between. This CDR3 has 14 residues. Germline CDR1 is SGHTA and CDR2 is FQGNSA. The DNA for the CDR3 is TGTGCCAGCAGCACTTACTCCCTAGAAGAGACCCAGTACTTC. Its protein is CASSTYSLEETQYF.

This clonotype came up once. The chain links TRBV6-1 to TRBJ2-3; D is perhaps TRBD1 (6 bases). From germline, CDR1 is MNHNS and CDR2 SASEGT. The CDR3 contains 14 residues. The CDR3 DNA follows: TGTGCTTCAGACAGGCGGCTACCTACAGATACGCAGTATTTT. This translates into CASDRRLPTDTQYF.

The chain uses TRBV20-1 and TRBJ2-3; TRBD1 is a possible D gene (6 bases). Between the trimmed V and J ends, which lost 8 bases and 5 bases, there was a span of 17 bases. The CDR3 runs 13 residues. CDR1 and CDR2 from the germline V gene are DFQATT and SNEGSKA (reference sequence). As DNA, the CDR3 is TGCAGTTTTGGACAGCCTCCCCGAGATACGCAGTATTTT. It specifies CSFGQPPRDTQYF.

V gene TRBV9 combines with J gene TRBJ2-1; D perhaps matches TRBD2 (6 bases). Trimming removed 0 bases at V and 10 bases at J, with 11 bases between. Germline V lookup: CDR1 SGDLS, CDR2 YYNGEE. The CDR3 has 13 residues. The CDR3 spells CASSVGNSGEQFF. The CDR3 DNA reads TGTGCCAGCAGCGTAGGCAATAGCGGAGAGCAGTTCTTC.

As regards this clonotype: The junction departs from germline at one end; a sequencing error may be responsible. V and J are TRBV29-1 and TRBJ2-6; no reliable D call. There are 15 residues in the CDR3. CDR1 and CDR2 from the germline V gene are SQVTM and ANQGSEA. CDR3 coding DNA: TGCAGCGTTCAATCCCGCGCATCTGGGACCAACGTCCTGACTTTC. Its protein is CSVQSRASGTNVLTF.

This clonotype has more than one count but fewer than ten. The rearrangement links TRBV12-3 or TRBV12-4 to TRBJ2-3; D uncertain. Deletions cut 1 base from V and 2 bases from J, with 10 bases between. The CDR3 covers 15 residues. CDR3 DNA sequence: TGTGCCAGCAGTTTAGTGGCTAACCCCACAGATACGCAGTATTTT. Protein sequence: CASSLVANPTDTQYF.

The rearrangement joins TRBV6-2 or TRBV6-3 to TRBJ2-4, with D maybe TRBD2 (6 bases). TRBJ2-7 matches the DNA end more closely, so the J call is doubtful. The germline V gene has CDR1 MNHEY and CDR2 SVGEGT. This CDR3 region has 15 residues. The CDR3 sequence is CASSYGGDRRYEQYF. DNA of the CDR3: TGTGCCAGCAGTTACGGCGGGGATCGGCGGTACGAGCAGTACTTC.

The genes are TRBV20-1 and TRBJ1-5; no clear D. The V gene lost 1 base and the J gene lost 5 bases, with 9 bases spanning the gap. CDR1 and CDR2 from the germline V gene are DFQATT and SNEGSKA (reference sequence). This CDR3 has 13 amino acids. CDR3 loop: CSARGAADQPQHF. The CDR3 DNA sequence: TGCAGTGCTAGAGGAGCGGCCGATCAGCCCCAGCATTTT.

V usage is TRBV6-1 and J usage is TRBJ1-2; 8 bases are a match to TRBD1. The V gene's germline CDR1 is MNHNS and CDR2 SASEGT. CDR3 length equals 15 residues. V lost 7 bases, J lost 2 bases, and 9 bases stayed unmatched. This CDR3 reads CASTPIGTGNYGYTF. CDR3 DNA sequence: TGTGCCAGCACCCCGATTGGGACAGGAAACTATGGCTACACCTTC.

The chain has TRBV3-1 and TRBJ2-1; D remains ambiguous. The better agreement between TRBJ2-7 and the DNA end casts doubt on the J call. The CDR3 runs to 15 residues. Germline loops: CDR1 LGHDT, CDR2 YNNKEL (reference sequence). CDR3 in DNA: TGTGCCAGCAGCCCCGGTTCACCTTCCTACAATGAGCAGTACTTC. It yields the protein CASSPGSPSYNEQYF.

J is TRBJ2-7 and V is TRBV13; 7 bases agree with TRBD1. Germline lookup yields CDR1 PRHDT and CDR2 FYEKMQ (reference sequence). V was clipped by 5 bases and J by 8 bases; unmatched bases: 9. The CDR3 sequence is 13 residues long. The CDR3: CASSPGTEYKQYF. In DNA form, the CDR3 reads TGTGCCAGCAGCCCCGGGACAGAATACAAGCAGTACTTC.

This clonotype was counted a few times. The genes are TRBV20-1 and TRBJ2-5, with TRBD1 as a possible D gene (6 bases). V dropped 3 bases and J dropped 0 bases, with 17 bases sitting between them. The CDR3 consists of 16 residues. CDR1 and CDR2 from the germline V gene are DFQATT and SNEGSKA (reference sequence). The DNA of the CDR3 is TGCAGTGCTAGTTCGCCATACGGACAGTACCAAGAGACCCAGTACTTC. Its protein product is CSASSPYGQYQETQYF.